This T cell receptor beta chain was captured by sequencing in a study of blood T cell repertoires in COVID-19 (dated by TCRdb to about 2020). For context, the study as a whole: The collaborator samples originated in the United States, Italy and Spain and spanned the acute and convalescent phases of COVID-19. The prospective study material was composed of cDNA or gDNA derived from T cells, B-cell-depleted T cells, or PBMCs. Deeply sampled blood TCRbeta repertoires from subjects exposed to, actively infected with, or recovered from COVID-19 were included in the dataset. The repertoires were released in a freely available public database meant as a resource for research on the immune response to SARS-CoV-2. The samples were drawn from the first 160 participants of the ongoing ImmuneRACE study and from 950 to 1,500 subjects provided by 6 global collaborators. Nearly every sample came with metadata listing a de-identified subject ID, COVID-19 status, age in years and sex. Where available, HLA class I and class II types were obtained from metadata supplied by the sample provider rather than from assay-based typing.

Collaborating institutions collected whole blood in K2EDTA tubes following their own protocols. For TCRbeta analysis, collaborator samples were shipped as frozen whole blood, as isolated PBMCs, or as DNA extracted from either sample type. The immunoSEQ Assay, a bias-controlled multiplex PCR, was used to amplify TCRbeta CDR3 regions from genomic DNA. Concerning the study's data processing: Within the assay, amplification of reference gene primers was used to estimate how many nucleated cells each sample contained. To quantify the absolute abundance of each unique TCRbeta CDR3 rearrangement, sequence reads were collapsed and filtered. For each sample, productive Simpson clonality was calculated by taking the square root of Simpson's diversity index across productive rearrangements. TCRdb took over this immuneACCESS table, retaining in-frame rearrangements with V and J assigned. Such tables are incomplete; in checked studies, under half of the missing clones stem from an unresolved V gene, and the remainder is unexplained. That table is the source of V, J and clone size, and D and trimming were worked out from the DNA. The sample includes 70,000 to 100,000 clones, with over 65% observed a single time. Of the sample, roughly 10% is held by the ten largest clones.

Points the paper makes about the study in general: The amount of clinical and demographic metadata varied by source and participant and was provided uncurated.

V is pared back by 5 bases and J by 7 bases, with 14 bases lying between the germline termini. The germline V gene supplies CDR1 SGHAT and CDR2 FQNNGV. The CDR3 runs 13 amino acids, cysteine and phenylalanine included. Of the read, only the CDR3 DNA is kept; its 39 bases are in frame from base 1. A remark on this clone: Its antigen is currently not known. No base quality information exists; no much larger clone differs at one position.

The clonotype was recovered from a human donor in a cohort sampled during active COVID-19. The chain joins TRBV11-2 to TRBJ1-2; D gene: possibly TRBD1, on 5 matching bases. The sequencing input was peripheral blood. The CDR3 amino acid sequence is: CASSPGGSGGYTF. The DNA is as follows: TGTGCCAGCAGCCCCGGGGGGTCGGGTGGCTACACCTTC.